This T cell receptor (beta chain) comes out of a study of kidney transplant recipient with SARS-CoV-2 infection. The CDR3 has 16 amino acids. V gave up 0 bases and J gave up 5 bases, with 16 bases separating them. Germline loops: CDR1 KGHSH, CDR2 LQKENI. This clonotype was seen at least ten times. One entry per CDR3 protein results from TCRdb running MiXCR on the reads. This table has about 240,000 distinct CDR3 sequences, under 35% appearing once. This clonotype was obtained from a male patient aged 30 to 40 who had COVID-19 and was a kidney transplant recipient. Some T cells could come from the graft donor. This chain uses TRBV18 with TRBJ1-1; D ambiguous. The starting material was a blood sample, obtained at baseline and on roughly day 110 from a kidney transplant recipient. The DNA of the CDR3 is TGTGCCAGCTCACCACCGAGCGGGTTTGAAGGGACTGAAGCTTTCTTT. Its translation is CASSPPSGFEGTEAFF. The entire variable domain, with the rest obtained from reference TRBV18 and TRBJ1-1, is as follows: NAGVMQNPRHLVRRRGQEARLRCSPMKGHSHVYWYRQLPEEGLKFMVYLQKENIIDESGMPKERFSAEFPKEGPSILRIQQVVRGDSAAYFCASSPPSGFEGTEAFFGQGTRLTVV.